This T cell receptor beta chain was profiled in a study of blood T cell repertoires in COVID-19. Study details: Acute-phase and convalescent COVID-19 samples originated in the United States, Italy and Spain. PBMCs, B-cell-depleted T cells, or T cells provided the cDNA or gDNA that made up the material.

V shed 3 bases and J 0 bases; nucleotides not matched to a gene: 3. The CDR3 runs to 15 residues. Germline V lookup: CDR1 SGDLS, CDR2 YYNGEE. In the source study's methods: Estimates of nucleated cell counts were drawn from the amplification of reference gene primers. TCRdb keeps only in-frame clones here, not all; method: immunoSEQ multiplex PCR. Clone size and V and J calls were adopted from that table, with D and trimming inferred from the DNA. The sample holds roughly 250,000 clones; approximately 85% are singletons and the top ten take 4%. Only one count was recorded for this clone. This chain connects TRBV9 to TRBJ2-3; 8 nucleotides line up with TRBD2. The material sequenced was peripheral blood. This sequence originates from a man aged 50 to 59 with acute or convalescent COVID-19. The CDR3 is CASSAGGGSTDTQYF. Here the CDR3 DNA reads TGTGCCAGCAGCGCGGGCGGGGGGAGCACAGATACGCAGTATTTT.